This T cell receptor (beta chain) emerged from a study of blood T cell repertoires in COVID-19 (dated by TCRdb to between 2020 and 2021). Study-wide context: The collaborator samples originated in the United States, Italy and Spain and spanned the acute and convalescent phases of COVID-19. The material from the prospective study consisted of cDNA or gDNA derived from T cells, B-cell-depleted T cells, or PBMCs. Deeply sampled blood TCRbeta repertoires from subjects exposed to, actively infected with, or recovered from COVID-19 were included in the dataset. The repertoires were released in a freely available public database meant as a resource for research on the immune response to SARS-CoV-2. The samples were drawn from the first 160 participants of the ongoing ImmuneRACE study and from 1,254 subjects provided by 6 global collaborators. The sample metadata nearly always contained a de-identified subject ID, COVID-19 status, age in years and sex. HLA class I and class II types, where available, came from metadata supplied by the sample provider rather than from assay-based typing. Here is what the overall study found, with its caveats: The amount of clinical and demographic metadata varied by source and participant and was provided uncurated.

Each collaborating institution followed its own protocols to collect whole blood in K2EDTA tubes. For TCRbeta analysis, collaborator samples were shipped as frozen whole blood, as isolated PBMCs, or as DNA extracted from either sample type. As concerns this clone: The antigen this receptor binds is unknown. Base qualities are missing; no much larger clone stands one base away.

The immunoSEQ Assay, a bias-controlled multiplex PCR, was used to amplify TCRbeta CDR3 regions from genomic DNA. Under the source paper's analysis protocol: The number of nucleated cells in each sample was estimated from the amplification of reference gene primers within the assay. Sequence reads were collapsed and filtered to measure the absolute abundance of every unique TCRbeta CDR3 rearrangement. For each sample, productive Simpson clonality was calculated by taking the square root of Simpson's diversity index across productive rearrangements. TCRdb carries this immuneACCESS record with in-frame sequences only. Its versions omit some clonotypes, under half of them owing to an unresolved V gene in the studies checked, with the rest unexplained. V, J and clone size are taken as reported in that table, and D and trimming were inferred from the DNA itself. Recorded for this sample are some 120,000 clones; 88% of them occurred a single time. In total, the top ten clones hold 0.88% of the sample.

Sequenced sample: peripheral blood. This clonotype was sampled from a woman aged 45-60 years with active or convalescent COVID-19.

The DNA sequence follows: TGCGCCAGCAGCGGGGGAGCGGGAGCGGCCAAAAACATTCAGTACTTC. The resulting protein is CASSGGAGAAKNIQYF. This chain is built from TRBV5-1 and TRBJ2-4; the junction holds 8 bases that match TRBD2. Per the germline V gene, SGHRS is the CDR1 and YFSETQ is the CDR2. Germline trimming: 4 bases from V, 1 base from J; junction bases outside gene matches: 7. The CDR3 numbers 16 residues from cysteine through phenylalanine. CDR3 DNA only is kept here, 48 bases in frame from base 1. With the portions outside the CDR3 filled from the reference TRBV5-1 and TRBJ2-4 genes, the complete variable region becomes KAGVTQTPRYLIKTRGQQVTLSCSPISGHRSVSWYQQTPGQGLQFLFEYFSETQRNKGNFPGRFSGRQFSNSRSEMNVSTLELGDSALYLCASSGGAGAAKNIQYFGAGTRLSVL.